These 26 T cell receptor beta chains originate from one sample sequenced in a study of T cells after yellow fever vaccination. TCRdb redid the calling of the 5' RACE reads with MiXCR, one entry per CDR3 protein. The sample carries roughly 330,000 distinct CDR3 sequences, roughly 4% recorded once. Sequencing used PBMCs, obtained 5 days after the yellow fever booster vaccination. Receptor source: a man between 18 and 35 years old who received the YFV17D yellow fever vaccine.

This clonotype was picked up many times. J is TRBJ1-5 and V is TRBV27, with 7 bases that match TRBD1. Trimming removed 5 bases from V and 3 bases from J; junction bases left unmatched: 4. This CDR3 contains 14 residues. The germline gives CDR1 MNHEY, CDR2 SMNVEV (reference sequence). CDR3: CASSVQGLNQPQHF. For the CDR3, the DNA is TGTGCCAGCAGTGTACAGGGGCTCAATCAGCCCCAGCATTTT.

The chain combines TRBV5-1 with TRBJ1-2; D might be TRBD1 (6 bases). CDR3 length: 15 residues. Germline V gives CDR1 SGHRS, CDR2 YFSETQ. V was cut by 4 bases and J by 8 bases, with 21 bases left in between. The CDR3 DNA reads as TGCGCCAGCAGCGCCCTACAGGGTTCCGCTTTGGGCTACACCTTC. Its protein product is CASSALQGSALGYTF.

The rearrangement joins TRBV18 to TRBJ1-1; the match to TRBD1 covers 9 bases. Trimming took 2 bases from V and 1 from J; bases not matched to a gene: 8. There are 17 residues in the CDR3. Per the germline V gene, CDR1 is KGHSH and CDR2 is LQKENI. DNA for the CDR3: TGTGCCAGCTCACCAAAGGTTACAGGGGGCGAGAACACTGAAGCTTTCTTT. It translates to CASSPKVTGGENTEAFF.

This clonotype was seen a few times. The chain carries TRBV19 and TRBJ1-5; no clear D. Trimming left V 5 bases short and J 3 bases short, with 17 bases between. The CDR3 extends over 16 amino acids. Germline CDR1 and CDR2: LNHDA and SQIVND (reference sequence). DNA of the CDR3: TGTGCCAGTAGTGTAGTCGGCTCGAGTTTCAATCAGCCCCAGCATTTT. Translated: CASSVVGSSFNQPQHF.

The chain employs TRBV27 and TRBJ1-1; D is ambiguous. CDR1 MNHEY and CDR2 SMNVEV come from the germline V gene (reference sequence). The germline V and J ends were trimmed by 1 base and 3 bases, with 6 bases remaining between them. This CDR3 comprises 13 residues. The CDR3 reads CASSLFRYTEAFF. CDR3 bases: TGTGCCAGCAGTTTATTTCGATACACTGAAGCTTTCTTT.

J is TRBJ1-1 and V is TRBV11-3; no definite D call. V was clipped by 4 bases and J by 0 bases, with 9 bases between them. The CDR3 length is 14 residues. Germline CDR1 is SGHNT and CDR2 is YENEEA. Here the CDR3 reads CASSSRYLNTEAFF. Here the CDR3 DNA reads TGTGCCAGCAGCTCCCGGTATCTGAACACTGAAGCTTTCTTT.

The gene calls are TRBV28 and TRBJ2-2; 8 bases are a match to TRBD2. The CDR3 runs to 14 residues. Germline CDR1 reads MDHEN; CDR2 reads SYDVKM. The V and J ends lost 5 bases and 3 bases, in that order; junction bases with no gene match: 2. The CDR3 is CASSRGGDTGELFF. In nucleotides, the CDR3 is TGTGCCAGCAGTCGGGGGGGCGACACCGGGGAGCTGTTTTTT.

CDR3 protein: CASSYSLARETQYF. In DNA form, the CDR3 reads TGTGCCAGCAGTTACTCGCTAGCTCGAGAGACCCAGTACTTC. The chain employs TRBV6-2 or TRBV6-3 and TRBJ2-5; TRBD2 is a possible D gene (5 bases). The germline CDR1 and CDR2 sequences are MNHEY and SVGEGT. V was pared by 0 bases and J by 4 bases, with 9 bases between. CDR3 length: 14 residues.

This clonotype occurred many times. The chain carries TRBV3-1 and TRBJ1-1, with 7 bases that match TRBD1. Per germline, CDR1 LGHDT and CDR2 YNNKEL (reference sequence). CDR3 length: 16 residues. V trimming: 3 bases; J trimming: 11 bases; junction bases outside the gene matches: 18. The DNA of the CDR3 is TGTGCCAGCAGCCAGTGGGGACAGACAACCAACACTTGGGCTTTCTTT. This gives the protein CASSQWGQTTNTWAFF. Full variable domain (outside the CDR3, taken from reference TRBV3-1 and TRBJ1-1): DTAVSQTPKYLVTQMGNDKSIKCEQNLGHDTMYWYKQDSKKFLKIMFSYNNKELIINETVPNRFSPKSPDKAHLNLHINSLELGDSAVYFCASSQWGQTTNTWAFFGQGTRLTVV.

In this sample, this clonotype turned up many times. V usage is TRBV20-1 and J usage is TRBJ1-2; no reliable D call. The CDR3 has 14 residues. Per germline, CDR1 DFQATT and CDR2 SNEGSKA (reference sequence). V lost 1 base and J 4 bases, leaving 13 bases between the germline ends. This chain's CDR3 is CSARVEDLSYGYTF. The DNA for the CDR3 is TGCAGTGCTAGAGTTGAAGACCTTAGCTATGGCTACACCTTC.

This clonotype was seen more than once but under ten times. The chain recombines TRBV6-5 with TRBJ1-1; TRBD1 agrees at 7 bases. This CDR3 comprises 15 residues. Per germline, CDR1 MNHEY and CDR2 SVGAGI. Trimming cost V 1 base and J 3 bases; bases outside gene matches: 5. The DNA of the CDR3 is TGTGCCAGCAGTTACTATATCAGGGGGGACACTGAAGCTTTCTTT. It codes for CASSYYIRGDTEAFF.

CDR3 in DNA: TGTGCCACCAGTGACCCCGGACAGCCAACTAATGAAAAACTGTTTTTT. It codes for CATSDPGQPTNEKLFF. The chain links TRBV24-1 to TRBJ1-4, with D possibly matching TRBD1 (6 bases). The CDR3 length is 16 residues. Germline CDR1 and CDR2: KGHDR and SFDVKD. V gave up 4 bases and J gave up 0 bases, with 11 bases separating them.

This clonotype has just a few counts. The V and J genes are TRBV7-9 and TRBJ2-7; 7 positions match TRBD1. The germline V gene encodes CDR1 SEHNR and CDR2 FQNEAQ (reference sequence). The CDR3 runs to 14 residues. Germline trimming cut 2 bases from V and 1 base from J; bases unmatched to any gene: 2. CDR3 amino acids: CASSLTGQSYEQYF. The CDR3 nucleotides are TGTGCCAGCAGCTTAACGGGACAGTCCTACGAGCAGTACTTC.

The genes are TRBV5-1 and TRBJ2-3; D may be TRBD1 (7 bases). Trimming pared 7 bases from V and 4 bases from J, leaving 13 bases between. There are 13 residues in the CDR3. CDR1 and CDR2 from the germline V gene are SGHRS and YFSETQ. The CDR3 region is CASRRGLSDTQYF. The CDR3 region has the DNA TGCGCCAGCCGGAGGGGGCTGTCAGATACGCAGTATTTT. Looking up the rest from reference TRBV5-1 and TRBJ2-3 gives the full variable domain: KAGVTQTPRYLIKTRGQQVTLSCSPISGHRSVSWYQQTPGQGLQFLFEYFSETQRNKGNFPGRFSGRQFSNSRSEMNVSTLELGDSALYLCASRRGLSDTQYFGPGTRLTVL.

The sample holds many counts of this clonotype. The chain joins TRBV4-1 to TRBJ2-5, with no clear D. This CDR3 has 13 amino acids. Trimming left V 0 bases short and J 7 bases short, with 9 bases between. Germline V gives CDR1 MGHRA, CDR2 YSYEKL. The CDR3 region is CASSQDPGATQYF. CDR3 nucleotides: TGCGCCAGCAGCCAAGATCCGGGCGCGACCCAGTACTTC.

This clonotype showed up just a few times. The chain carries TRBV5-4 and TRBJ2-3; 8 positions agree with TRBD2. The CDR3 has 14 amino acids. The V and J ends lost 9 bases and 2 bases, in that order; junction bases with no gene match: 8. In germline, CDR1 is SGHNT, CDR2 YYREEE (reference sequence). The CDR3 sequence: CATRSSGATDTQYF. The CDR3 region has the DNA TGTGCCACCCGGAGTAGCGGGGCCACAGATACGCAGTATTTT.

This clonotype has just a few counts. The chain links TRBV4-3 to TRBJ1-4; no clear D gene. CDR1 is LGHNA, CDR2 YSLEER, per germline. The CDR3 is 12 residues long. The V end lost 8 bases, the J end lost 6 bases, and 10 bases lay between the germline ends. The CDR3 loop is CASRPRDEKLFF. The CDR3 nucleotides read TGCGCCAGCCGTCCCCGAGATGAAAAACTGTTTTTT.

The chain couples TRBV20-1 to TRBJ1-1; D unclear. The CDR3 sequence is 14 residues long. Trimming removed 6 bases from V and 1 base from J, with 15 bases in between. From germline, CDR1 is DFQATT and CDR2 SNEGSKA (reference sequence). As DNA, the CDR3 is TGCAGTGCCCACCCCGGAAAGGGGAACACTGAAGCTTTCTTT. This gives the protein CSAHPGKGNTEAFF.

The V call is TRBV20-1, the J call TRBJ2-3, with a weak D call TRBD2 (6 bases). V was shortened by 3 bases and J by 3 bases, with 13 bases between the two germline ends. The CDR3 sequence is 14 residues long. From germline, CDR1 is DFQATT and CDR2 SNEGSKA (reference sequence). CDR3 sequence reads: CSASLPGRTDTQYF. Here the CDR3 DNA reads TGCAGTGCTAGCCTTCCTGGGAGGACAGATACGCAGTATTTT.

This clonotype was counted ten times or more. This chain uses TRBV9 with TRBJ2-1; TRBD2 aligns across 8 bases. The CDR3 contains 16 residues. V shed 0 bases and J 8 bases; nucleotides not matched to a gene: 10. Germline CDR1 and CDR2: SGDLS and YYNGEE. In DNA, the CDR3 is TGTGCCAGCAGCGTAGCCCAGCGGGGGAGCCTGGATGAGCAGTTCTTC. Its translation: CASSVAQRGSLDEQFF.

CDR3 loop: CASSLGGVGTASVYGYTF. DNA for the CDR3: TGTGCCAGCAGCTTAGGGGGAGTGGGGACAGCGTCAGTCTATGGCTACACCTTC. The V and J genes are TRBV7-6 and TRBJ1-2; 7 bases map to TRBD1. This CDR3 is 18 amino acids long. Germline loops: CDR1 SGHVS, CDR2 FNYEAQ. V was clipped by 1 base and J by 4 bases; unmatched bases: 15.

The chain joins TRBV30 to TRBJ1-1; TRBD1 matches 9 bases. Trimming took 3 bases from V and 9 from J; bases not matched to a gene: 8. The CDR3 is 13 amino acids. Per germline, CDR1 GTSNPN and CDR2 SVGIG (reference sequence). The CDR3 DNA reads as TGTGCCTGGAGCGGGAGGACAGGGGAGAAAGCTTTCTTT. It is translated as CAWSGRTGEKAFF.

This clonotype was recorded a few times. The gene calls are TRBV28 and TRBJ1-4; D unresolved. The V end was cut by 9 bases, the J end by 6 bases, with 14 bases between. The CDR3 is 13 amino acids. Germline lookup yields CDR1 MDHEN and CDR2 SYDVKM. CDR3 DNA sequence: TGTGCCAGTCAGACCACGCCGTATGAAAAACTGTTTTTT. Translated, it gives CASQTTPYEKLFF.

The chain links TRBV12-3 or TRBV12-4 to TRBJ1-1, with unresolved D. The CDR3 loop spans 11 amino acids. V lost 0 bases and J 7 bases, leaving 3 bases between the germline ends. The CDR3, as DNA: TGTGCCAGCAGTTTAGCAGATGAAGCTTTCTTT. Its protein product is CASSLADEAFF.

This clonotype was observed a handful of times. The chain has TRBV7-2 and TRBJ2-3; 9 nucleotides align to TRBD2. This CDR3 is 15 amino acids long. In germline, CDR1 is SGHTA, CDR2 FQGNSA. After removal of 5 bases from V and 0 bases from J, the junction contained 3 bases not matched to a gene. Written as DNA, the CDR3 is TGTGCCAGCAGCGGACTAGCGTCTAGCACAGATACGCAGTATTTT. It yields the protein CASSGLASSTDTQYF.

The V gene is TRBV7-3, the J gene TRBJ2-3; D ambiguous. The CDR3 is made up of 15 amino acids. Trimming pared 5 bases from V and 6 bases from J, leaving 18 bases between. Looked up from germline, CDR1 is SGHTA and CDR2 is FQGTGA. CDR3 loop: CASSLAGPRMDTQYF. For the CDR3, the DNA is TGTGCCAGCAGCCTCGCTGGCCCTCGCATGGATACGCAGTATTTT.